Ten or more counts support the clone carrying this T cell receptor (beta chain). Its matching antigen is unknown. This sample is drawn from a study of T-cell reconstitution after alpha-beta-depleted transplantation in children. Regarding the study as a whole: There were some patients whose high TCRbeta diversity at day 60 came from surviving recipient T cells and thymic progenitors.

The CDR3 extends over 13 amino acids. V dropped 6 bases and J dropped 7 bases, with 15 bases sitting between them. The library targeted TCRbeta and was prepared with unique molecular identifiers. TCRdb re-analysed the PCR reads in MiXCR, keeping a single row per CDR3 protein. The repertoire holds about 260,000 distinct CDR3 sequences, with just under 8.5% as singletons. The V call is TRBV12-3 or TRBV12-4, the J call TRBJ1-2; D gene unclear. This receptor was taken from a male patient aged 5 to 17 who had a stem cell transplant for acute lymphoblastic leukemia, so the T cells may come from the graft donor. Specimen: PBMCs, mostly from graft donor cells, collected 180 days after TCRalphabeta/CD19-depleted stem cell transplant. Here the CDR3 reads CASSPRVEAGYTF. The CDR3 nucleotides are TGTGCCAGCAGCCCGCGGGTGGAGGCTGGCTACACCTTC.